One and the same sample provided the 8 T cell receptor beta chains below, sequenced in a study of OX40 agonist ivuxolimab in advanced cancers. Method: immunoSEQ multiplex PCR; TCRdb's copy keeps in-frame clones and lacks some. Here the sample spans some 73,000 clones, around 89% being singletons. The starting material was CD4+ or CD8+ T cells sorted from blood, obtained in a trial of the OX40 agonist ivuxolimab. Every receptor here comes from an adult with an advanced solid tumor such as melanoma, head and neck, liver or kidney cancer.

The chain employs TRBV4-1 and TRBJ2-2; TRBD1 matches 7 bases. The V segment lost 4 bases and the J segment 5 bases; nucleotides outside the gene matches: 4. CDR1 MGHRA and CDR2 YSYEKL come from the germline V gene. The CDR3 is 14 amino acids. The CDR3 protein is CASSLQTGTGELFF. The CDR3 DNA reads TGCGCCAGCAGCCTACAGACAGGGACCGGGGAGCTGTTTTTT.

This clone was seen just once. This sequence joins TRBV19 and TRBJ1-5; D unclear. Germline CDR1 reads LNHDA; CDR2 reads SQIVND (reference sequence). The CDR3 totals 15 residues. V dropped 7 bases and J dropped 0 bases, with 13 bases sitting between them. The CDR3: CASTIRGISNQPQHF. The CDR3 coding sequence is TGTGCCAGTACCATCAGAGGGATTAGCAATCAGCCCCAGCATTTT. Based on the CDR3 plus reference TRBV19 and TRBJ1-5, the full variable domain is DGGITQSPKYLFRKEGQNVTLSCEQNLNHDAMYWYRQDPGQGLRLIYYSQIVNDFQKGDIAEGYSVSREKKESFPLTVTSAQKNPTAFYLCASTIRGISNQPQHFGDGTRLSIL.

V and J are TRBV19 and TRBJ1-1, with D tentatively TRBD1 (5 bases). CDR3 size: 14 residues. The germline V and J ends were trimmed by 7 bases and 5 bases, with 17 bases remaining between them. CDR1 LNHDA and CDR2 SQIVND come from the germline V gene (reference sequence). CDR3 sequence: CASTPSGGRTEAFF. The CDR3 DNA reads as TGTGCCAGTACCCCATCGGGGGGACGTACTGAAGCTTTCTTT.

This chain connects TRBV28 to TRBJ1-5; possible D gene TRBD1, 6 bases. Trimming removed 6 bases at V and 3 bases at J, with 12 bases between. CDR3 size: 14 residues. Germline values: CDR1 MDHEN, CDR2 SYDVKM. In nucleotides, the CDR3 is TGTGCCAGCAGGCTGACAGGCGTCAATCAGCCCCAGCATTTT. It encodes CASRLTGVNQPQHF. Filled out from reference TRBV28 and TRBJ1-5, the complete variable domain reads DVKVTQSSRYLVKRTGEKVFLECVQDMDHENMFWYRQDPGLGLRLIYFSYDVKMKEKGDIPEGYSVSREKKERFSLILESASTNQTSMYLCASRLTGVNQPQHFGDGTRLSIL.

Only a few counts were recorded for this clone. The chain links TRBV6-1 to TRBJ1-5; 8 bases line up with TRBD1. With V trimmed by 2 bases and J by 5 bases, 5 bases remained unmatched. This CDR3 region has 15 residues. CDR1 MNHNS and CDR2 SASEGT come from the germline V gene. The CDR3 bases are TGTGCCAGCAGTGAACGGGCAGGGGGCCATCAGCCCCAGCATTTT. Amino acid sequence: CASSERAGGHQPQHF.

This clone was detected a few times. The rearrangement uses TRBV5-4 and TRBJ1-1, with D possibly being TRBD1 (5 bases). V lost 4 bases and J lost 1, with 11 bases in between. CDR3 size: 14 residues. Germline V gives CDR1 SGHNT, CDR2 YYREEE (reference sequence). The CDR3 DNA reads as TGTGCCAGCAGCCTGGGACCGGAGAACACTGAAGCTTTCTTT. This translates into CASSLGPENTEAFF.

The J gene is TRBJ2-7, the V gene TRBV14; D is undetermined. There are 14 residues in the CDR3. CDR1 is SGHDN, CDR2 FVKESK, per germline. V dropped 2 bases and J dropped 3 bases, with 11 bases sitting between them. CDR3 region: CASSQYVTDYEQYF. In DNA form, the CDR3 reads TGTGCCAGCAGCCAATACGTTACAGACTACGAGCAGTACTTC.

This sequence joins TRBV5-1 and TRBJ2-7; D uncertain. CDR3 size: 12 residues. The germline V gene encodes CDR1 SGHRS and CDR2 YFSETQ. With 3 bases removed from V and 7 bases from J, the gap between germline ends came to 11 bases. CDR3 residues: CASSWDPGEQYF. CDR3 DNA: TGCGCCAGCAGCTGGGATCCCGGGGAGCAGTACTTC.